This TCR beta chain was profiled in a study of cytomegalovirus exposure and HLA in healthy donors. CDR1 and CDR2 from the germline V gene are MNHEY and SMNVEV (reference sequence). The CDR3 spans 13 residues. The V end was cut by 3 bases, the J end by 1 base, with 6 bases between. It was with 60 Vbeta and 13 Jbeta primers that the PCR ran. TCRdb's copy holds only in-frame clones and misses some; the assay was immunoSEQ multiplex PCR. This repertoire shows some 150,000 clones, less than 80% found once; its top ten account for roughly 0.82%. Sequencing input: PBMCs. This chain joins TRBV27 and TRBJ1-2; D uncertain. The source of this sequence is a female donor in good health and CMV-seronegative. The CDR3 sequence is CASSLTINYGYTF. In DNA, the CDR3 is TGTGCCAGCAGTTTGACAATTAACTATGGCTACACCTTC.